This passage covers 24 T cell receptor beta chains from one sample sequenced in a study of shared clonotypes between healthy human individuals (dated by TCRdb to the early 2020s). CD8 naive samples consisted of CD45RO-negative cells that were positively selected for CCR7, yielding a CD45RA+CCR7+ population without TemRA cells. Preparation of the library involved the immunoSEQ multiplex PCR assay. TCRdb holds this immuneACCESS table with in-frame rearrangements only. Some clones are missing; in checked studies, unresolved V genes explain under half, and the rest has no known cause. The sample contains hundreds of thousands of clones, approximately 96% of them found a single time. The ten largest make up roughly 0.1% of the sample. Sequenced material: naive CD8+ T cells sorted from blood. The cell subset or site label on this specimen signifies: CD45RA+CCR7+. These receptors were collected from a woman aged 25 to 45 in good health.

CDR3 sequence: CASSHRTTYEQYF. The CDR3 coding sequence is TGTGCCAGCAGTCACAGGACCACCTACGAGCAGTACTTC. The chain employs TRBV5-5 and TRBJ2-7; tentative D call: TRBD1 (5 bases). CDR1 and CDR2 from the germline V gene are SGHKS and YYEKEE (reference sequence). The V gene lost 5 bases and the J gene lost 2 bases, with 11 bases spanning the gap. This CDR3 region has 13 residues.

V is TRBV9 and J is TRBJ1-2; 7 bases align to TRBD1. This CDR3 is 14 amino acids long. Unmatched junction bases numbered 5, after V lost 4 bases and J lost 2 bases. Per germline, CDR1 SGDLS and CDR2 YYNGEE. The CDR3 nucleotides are TGTGCCAGCAGCCCAGGGGACAGCAACTATGGCTACACCTTC. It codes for CASSPGDSNYGYTF. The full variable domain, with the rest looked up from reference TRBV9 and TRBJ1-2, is DSGVTQTPKHLITATGQRVTLRCSPRSGDLSVYWYQQSLDQGLQFLIQYYNGEERAKGNILERFSAQQFPDLHSELNLSSLELGDSALYFCASSPGDSNYGYTFGSGTRLTVV.

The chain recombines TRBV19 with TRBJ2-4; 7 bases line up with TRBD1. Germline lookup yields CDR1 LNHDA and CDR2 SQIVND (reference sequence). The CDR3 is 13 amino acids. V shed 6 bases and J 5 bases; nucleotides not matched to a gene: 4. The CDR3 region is CASRDRSENIQYF. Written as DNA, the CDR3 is TGTGCCAGTAGGGACAGGTCCGAAAACATTCAGTACTTC. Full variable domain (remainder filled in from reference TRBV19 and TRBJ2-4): DGGITQSPKYLFRKEGQNVTLSCEQNLNHDAMYWYRQDPGQGLRLIYYSQIVNDFQKGDIAEGYSVSREKKESFPLTVTSAQKNPTAFYLCASRDRSENIQYFGAGTRLSVL.

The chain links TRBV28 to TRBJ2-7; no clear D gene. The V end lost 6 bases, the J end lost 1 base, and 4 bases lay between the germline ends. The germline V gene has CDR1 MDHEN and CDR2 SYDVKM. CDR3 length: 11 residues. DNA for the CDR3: TGTGCCAGCAGGCATTCCTACGAGCAGTACTTC. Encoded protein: CASRHSYEQYF.

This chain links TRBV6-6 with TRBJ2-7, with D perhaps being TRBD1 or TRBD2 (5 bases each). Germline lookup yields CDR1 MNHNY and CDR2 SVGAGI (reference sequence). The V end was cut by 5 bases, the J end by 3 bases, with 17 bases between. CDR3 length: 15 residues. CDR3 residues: CASSIGTPPNYEQYF. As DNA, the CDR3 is TGTGCCAGCAGTATCGGGACCCCTCCGAACTACGAGCAGTACTTC.

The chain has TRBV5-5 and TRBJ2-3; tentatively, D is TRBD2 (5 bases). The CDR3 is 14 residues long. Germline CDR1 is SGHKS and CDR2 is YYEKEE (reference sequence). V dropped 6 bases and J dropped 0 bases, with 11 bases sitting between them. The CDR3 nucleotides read TGTGCCAGCACCCAGAGGGCAAGCACAGATACGCAGTATTTT. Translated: CASTQRASTDTQYF.

The CDR3 DNA is TGCGCCAGCAGCTCGCCGTCAGAGCAGTACTTC. It yields the protein CASSSPSEQYF. V and J are TRBV5-1 and TRBJ2-7; D remains unclear. This CDR3 has 11 residues. V lost 3 bases and J lost 7, with 8 bases in between. Looked up from germline, CDR1 is SGHRS and CDR2 is YFSETQ.

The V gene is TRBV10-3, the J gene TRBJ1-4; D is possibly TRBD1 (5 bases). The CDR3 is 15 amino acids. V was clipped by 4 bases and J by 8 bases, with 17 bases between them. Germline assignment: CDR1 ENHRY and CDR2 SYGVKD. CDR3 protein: CAISGSGLPGEKLFF. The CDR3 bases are TGTGCCATCAGTGGTTCAGGGCTCCCAGGAGAAAAACTGTTTTTT.

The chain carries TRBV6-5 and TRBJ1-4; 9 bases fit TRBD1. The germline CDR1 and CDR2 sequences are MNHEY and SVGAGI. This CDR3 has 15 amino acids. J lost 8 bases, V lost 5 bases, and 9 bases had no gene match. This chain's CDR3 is CASSTGTGSGEKLFF. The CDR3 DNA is TGTGCCAGCAGTACGGGGACAGGGAGTGGGGAAAAACTGTTTTTT.

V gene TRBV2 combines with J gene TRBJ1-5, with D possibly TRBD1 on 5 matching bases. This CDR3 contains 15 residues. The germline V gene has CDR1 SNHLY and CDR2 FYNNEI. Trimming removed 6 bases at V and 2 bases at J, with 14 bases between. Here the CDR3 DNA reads TGTGCCAGCAGGGGGACGGTTTCGGGCAATCAGCCCCAGCATTTT. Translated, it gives CASRGTVSGNQPQHF.

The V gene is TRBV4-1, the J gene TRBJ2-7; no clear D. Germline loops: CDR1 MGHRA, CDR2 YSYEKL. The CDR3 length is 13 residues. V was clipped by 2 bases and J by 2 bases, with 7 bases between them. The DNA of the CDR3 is TGCGCCAGCAGCCAACTCTATACCTACGAGCAGTACTTC. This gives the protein CASSQLYTYEQYF.

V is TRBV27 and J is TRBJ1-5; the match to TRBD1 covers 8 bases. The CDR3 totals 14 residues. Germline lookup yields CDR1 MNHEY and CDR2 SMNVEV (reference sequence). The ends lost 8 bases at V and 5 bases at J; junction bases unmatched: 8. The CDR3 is CASRTGGEHQPQHF. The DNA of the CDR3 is TGTGCCAGCCGTACAGGGGGAGAGCATCAGCCCCAGCATTTT.

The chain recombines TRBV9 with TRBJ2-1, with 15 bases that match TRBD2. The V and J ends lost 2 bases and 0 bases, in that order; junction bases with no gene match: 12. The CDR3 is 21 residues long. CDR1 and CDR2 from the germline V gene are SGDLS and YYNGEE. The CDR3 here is CASSVYPGLAGGASSYNEQFF. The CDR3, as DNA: TGTGCCAGCAGCGTCTACCCGGGACTAGCGGGAGGTGCGAGCTCCTACAATGAGCAGTTCTTC.

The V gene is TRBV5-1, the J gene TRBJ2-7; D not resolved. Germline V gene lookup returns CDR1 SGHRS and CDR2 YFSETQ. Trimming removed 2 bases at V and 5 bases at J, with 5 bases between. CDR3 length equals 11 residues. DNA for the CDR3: TGCGCCAGCAGCTTCGGAAACGAGCAGTACTTC. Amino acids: CASSFGNEQYF.

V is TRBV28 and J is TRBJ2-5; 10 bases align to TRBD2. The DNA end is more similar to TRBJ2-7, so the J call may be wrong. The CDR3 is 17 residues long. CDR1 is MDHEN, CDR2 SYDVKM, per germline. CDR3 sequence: CASSFSLAGESSYEQYF. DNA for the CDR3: TGTGCCAGCAGTTTCAGCCTAGCGGGAGAAAGCTCCTACGAGCAGTACTTC.

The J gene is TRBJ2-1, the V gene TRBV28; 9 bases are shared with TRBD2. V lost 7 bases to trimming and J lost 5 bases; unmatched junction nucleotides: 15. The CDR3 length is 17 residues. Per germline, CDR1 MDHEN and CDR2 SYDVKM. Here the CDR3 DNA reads TGTGCCAGCATTGAGGGTAGCGGGAGTGAGGCGGACAATGAGCAGTTCTTC. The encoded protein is CASIEGSGSEADNEQFF.

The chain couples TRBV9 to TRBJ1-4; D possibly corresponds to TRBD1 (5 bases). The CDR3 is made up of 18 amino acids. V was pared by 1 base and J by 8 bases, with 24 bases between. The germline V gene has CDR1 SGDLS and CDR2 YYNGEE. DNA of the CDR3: TGTGCCAGCAGCGTAAGGTCCTCCCCCGGGACCCTTAACGAAAAACTGTTTTTT. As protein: CASSVRSSPGTLNEKLFF. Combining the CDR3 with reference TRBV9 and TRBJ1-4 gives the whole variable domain DSGVTQTPKHLITATGQRVTLRCSPRSGDLSVYWYQQSLDQGLQFLIQYYNGEERAKGNILERFSAQQFPDLHSELNLSSLELGDSALYFCASSVRSSPGTLNEKLFFGSGTQLSVL.

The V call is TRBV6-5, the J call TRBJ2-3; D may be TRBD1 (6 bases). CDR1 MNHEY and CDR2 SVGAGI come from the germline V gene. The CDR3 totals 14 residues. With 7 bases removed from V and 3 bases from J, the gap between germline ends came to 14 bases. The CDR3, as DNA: TGTGCCAGCAAGGGGGAGAGAAGGACAGATACGCAGTATTTT. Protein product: CASKGERRTDTQYF.

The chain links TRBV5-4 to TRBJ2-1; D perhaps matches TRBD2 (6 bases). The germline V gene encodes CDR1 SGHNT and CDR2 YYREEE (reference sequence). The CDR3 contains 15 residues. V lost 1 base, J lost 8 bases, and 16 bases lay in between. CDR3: CASSLTTRINHEQFF. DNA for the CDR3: TGTGCCAGCAGCTTGACGACTAGGATAAACCATGAGCAGTTCTTC. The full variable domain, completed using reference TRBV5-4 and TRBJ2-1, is ETGVTQSPTHLIKTRGQQVTLRCSSQSGHNTVSWYQQALGQGPQFIFQYYREEENGRGNFPPRFSGLQFPNYSSELNVNALELDDSALYLCASSLTTRINHEQFFGPGTRLTVL.

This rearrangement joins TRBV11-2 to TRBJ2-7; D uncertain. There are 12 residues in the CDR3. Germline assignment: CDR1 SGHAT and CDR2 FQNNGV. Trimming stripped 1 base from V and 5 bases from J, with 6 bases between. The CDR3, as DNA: TGTGCCAGCAGCTTAGCCGTCGACGAGCAGTACTTC. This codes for CASSLAVDEQYF.

The CDR3 DNA sequence: TGCGCCAGCAGCCCGGAGAAGGGGCCCTTTAGTAATGAAAAACTGTTTTTT. Amino acids: CASSPEKGPFSNEKLFF. The chain is built from TRBV5-1 and TRBJ1-4; a weak D match, TRBD1 (5 bases). V dropped 4 bases and J dropped 4 bases, with 20 bases sitting between them. Germline loops: CDR1 SGHRS, CDR2 YFSETQ. The CDR3 length is 17 residues.

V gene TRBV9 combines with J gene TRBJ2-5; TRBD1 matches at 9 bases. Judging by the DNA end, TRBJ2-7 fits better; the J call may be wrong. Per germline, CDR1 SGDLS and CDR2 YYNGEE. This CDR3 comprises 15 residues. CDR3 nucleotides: TGTGCCAGCAGCGTAGGCGGGACAGGGTTCTACGAGCAGTACTTC. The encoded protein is CASSVGGTGFYEQYF.

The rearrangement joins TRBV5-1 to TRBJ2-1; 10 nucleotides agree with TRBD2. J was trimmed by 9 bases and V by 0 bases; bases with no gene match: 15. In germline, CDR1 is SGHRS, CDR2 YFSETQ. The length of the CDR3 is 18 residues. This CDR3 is CASSLGPSGSGGAGEQFF. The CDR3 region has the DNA TGCGCCAGCAGCTTGGGGCCTAGCGGGAGTGGCGGGGCAGGTGAGCAGTTCTTC. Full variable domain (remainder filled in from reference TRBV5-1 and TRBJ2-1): KAGVTQTPRYLIKTRGQQVTLSCSPISGHRSVSWYQQTPGQGLQFLFEYFSETQRNKGNFPGRFSGRQFSNSRSEMNVSTLELGDSALYLCASSLGPSGSGGAGEQFFGPGTRLTVL.

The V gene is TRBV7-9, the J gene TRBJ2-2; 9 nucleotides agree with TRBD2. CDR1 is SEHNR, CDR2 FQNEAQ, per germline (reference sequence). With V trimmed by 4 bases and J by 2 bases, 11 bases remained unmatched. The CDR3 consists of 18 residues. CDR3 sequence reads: CASSSRDPTSGNTGELFF. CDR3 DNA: TGTGCCAGCAGCTCCCGTGACCCGACTAGCGGAAACACCGGGGAGCTGTTTTTT.